This T cell receptor beta chain was retrieved from a study of T-cell reconstitution after alpha-beta-depleted transplantation in children. The sample holds a few counts of this clonotype. CDR1 is MDHEN and CDR2 is SYDVKM in the germline V gene. CDR3 size: 17 residues. Trimming stripped 3 bases from V and 4 bases from J, with 19 bases between. A library of TCRbeta sequences, prepared with unique molecular identifiers, was generated. From the PCR reads, TCRdb called clonotypes with MiXCR, one entry per CDR3 protein. The data hold 450,000 to 600,000 distinct CDR3 sequences, with around 19% observed a single time.

The receptor comes from a human donor who donated a stem cell graft to a child with acute lymphoblastic leukemia. The sequencing here drew on PBMCs from the stem cell graft donor, taken from the stem cell graft. The rearrangement uses TRBV28 and TRBJ2-1; no clear D gene. CDR3 protein: CASSLGNMIPTYNEQFF. Here the CDR3 DNA reads TGTGCCAGCAGTTTGGGAAATATGATACCCACTTACAATGAGCAGTTCTTC. Full variable domain (missing parts from reference TRBV28 and TRBJ2-1): DVKVTQSSRYLVKRTGEKVFLECVQDMDHENMFWYRQDPGLGLRLIYFSYDVKMKEKGDIPEGYSVSREKKERFSLILESASTNQTSMYLCASSLGNMIPTYNEQFFGPGTRLTVL.